Presented here are 22 T cell receptor beta chains from one specimen sequenced in a study of tumor-infiltrating lymphocytes in primary liver carcinoma. Taking about 18-32 mg of unsorted bulk tissue, the authors co-extracted RNA and DNA. The template, approximately 500 ng total RNA, yielded TCR beta cDNA made with a constant-region primer. Three-round nested multiplex PCR performed with slightly modified ARM-PCR produced the TCR beta libraries. A C-beta reverse primer and TRBV1-TRBV30 forward primers served in each of the first two PCR rounds, at about 10 cycles apiece. TCRdb re-called the multiplex PCR reads through MiXCR, storing one row per CDR3 protein. The data hold 100,000 or so distinct CDR3 sequences, with approximately 80% observed a single time. The material sequenced was liver tumor tissue from sampling region 3. Sample subset: tumor region T3, left-lateral pole. Source of these receptors: a man in his forties or fifties with primary liver carcinoma and hepatitis B virus infection.

Remarks on this clonotype: A read error may account for a junction end that differs from germline. V usage is TRBV6-6 and J usage is TRBJ1-1, with TRBD1 matching 9 bases. Germline V gives CDR1 MNHNY, CDR2 SVGAGI (reference sequence). This CDR3 is 15 amino acids long. The CDR3 sequence is CASRKQGAADTESFF. As DNA, the CDR3 is TGTGCCAGTAGGAAACAGGGGGCCGCAGACACTGAATCTTTCTTT.

The chain employs TRBV28 and TRBJ1-2, with TRBD1 identical over 7 bases. V was pared by 6 bases and J by 9 bases, with 10 bases of the junction left unmatched. Germline V gives CDR1 MDHEN, CDR2 SYDVKM. The CDR3 spans 13 residues. The CDR3 coding sequence is TGTGCCAGCAGCCGACAGGGTGTAGAGTGCTACACCTTC. This sequence encodes CASSRQGVECYTF.

Points on this clonotype: Its ends do not fully match the called genes, so a read error is possible. Written as DNA, the CDR3 is TGTGCCAGCCCACCCATAGCATTGGATACGCAGTATTTT. Translating it yields CASPPIALDTQYF. V usage is TRBV18 and J usage is TRBJ2-3; D is unresolved. The CDR3 runs to 13 residues. CDR1 KGHSH and CDR2 LQKENI come from the germline V gene.

As to this clonotype: Compared with germline, one end of the junction differs, possibly owing to a read error. This chain connects TRBV12-3 or TRBV12-4 to TRBJ2-5; possibly TRBD1 for D (6 bases). The CDR3 runs 16 residues. CDR3 loop: CTSSLGTRGLRETQYF. The CDR3 DNA is TGTACCAGCAGTTTGGGGACAAGGGGCCTTCGGGAGACCCAGTACTTC.

This clonotype was found once. At one of its ends the junction is not consistent with the germline gene, which may arise from a read error. The chain carries TRBV29-1 and TRBJ2-7, with D hard to call. Germline V gene data show CDR1 as SQVTM and CDR2 as ANQGSEA. CDR3 size: 12 residues. CDR3 nucleotides: TGCAGCGCTTCCATATCAGCCTACGAGCAGCACTTC. This sequence encodes CSASISAYEQHF.

This clonotype was observed a single time. No conserved phenylalanine or tryptophan is present at the end of the CDR3, so a read error is the likely explanation. V gene TRBV11-2 combines with J gene TRBJ2-5; 10 bases line up with TRBD2. The trim removed 5 bases at V and 4 bases at J, leaving 4 bases unmatched. CDR1 SGHAT and CDR2 FQNNGV come from the germline V gene. This CDR3 contains 14 residues. CDR3 sequence reads: CASSMLAGVETQYY. CDR3 coding DNA: TGTGCCAGCAGCATGCTAGCGGGAGTAGAGACCCAGTACTAC.

Worth noting for this clonotype: The missing conserved phenylalanine or tryptophan at the end of this CDR3 makes a read error likely. The rearrangement uses TRBV29-1 and TRBJ2-4; D call uncertain. Trimming stripped 6 bases from V and 1 base from J, with 13 bases between. Germline CDR1 reads SQVTM; CDR2 reads ANQGSEA. The CDR3 is 14 amino acids. The CDR3 region has the DNA TGCAGCGTCCTGGTTATTTGGGCCAAAAACATTCAGTACTTG. This translates into CSVLVIWAKNIQYL.

This clonotype was recorded many times. The chain is built from TRBV10-3 and TRBJ2-3, with 10 bases matching TRBD2. Trimming removed 4 bases from V and 0 bases from J; junction bases left unmatched: 4. The CDR3 spans 16 residues. In germline, CDR1 is ENHRY, CDR2 SYGVKD. DNA of the CDR3: TGTGCCATCAGTGGGATAGCGGGAGGAAGCACAGATACGCAGTATTTT. It yields the protein CAISGIAGGSTDTQYF.

A note on this clonotype: Sequence at one end of the junction differs from germline and may be a read error. The CDR3, as DNA: TGTGCCATCAACCAGGGACTAGAATGCTACAATGAGAAGTTCTTC. Residues: CAINQGLECYNEKFF. The V and J genes are TRBV10-3 and TRBJ2-1; 8 bases map to TRBD2. Germline CDR1 is ENHRY and CDR2 is SYGVKD. CDR3 length: 15 amino acids.

A word on this clonotype: Since the CDR3 does not end with the conserved phenylalanine or tryptophan, this likely comes from a read error. This sequence joins TRBV6-1 and TRBJ1-5; D might be TRBD1 (5 bases). CDR3 size: 12 residues. Germline V CDR1 and CDR2: MNHNS, SASEGT. CDR3 DNA: TGTGCCGGGACCATTGACAATCGGCCCCAGCATATT. It specifies CAGTIDNRPQHI.

In its sample, this clonotype was seen many times. The chain uses TRBV29-1 and TRBJ2-3; possibly TRBD2 for D (6 bases). The V end was cut by 8 bases, the J end by 6 bases, with 15 bases between. The CDR3 loop spans 12 amino acids. Per germline, CDR1 SQVTM and CDR2 ANQGSEA. In DNA form, the CDR3 reads TGCAGCCTAGATGCGGGGACTGATACGCAGTATTTT. Its protein is CSLDAGTDTQYF.

The gene calls are TRBV7-8 and TRBJ2-3; possibly TRBD2 for D (7 bases). The CDR3 runs to 15 residues. The V gene's germline CDR1 is SGHVS and CDR2 FQNEAQ. V was cut by 7 bases and J by 1 base, with 15 bases left in between. DNA of the CDR3: TGTGCCAGCATCGGCGGGGGCCAGGGCACAGATACGCAGTATTTT. It codes for CASIGGGQGTDTQYF. The full variable domain, its missing parts supplied by reference TRBV7-8 and TRBJ2-3, is GAGVSQSPRYKVAKRGQDVALRCDPISGHVSLFWYQQALGQGPEFLTYFQNEAQLDKSGLPSDRFFAERPEGSVSTLKIQRTQQEDSAVYLCASIGGGQGTDTQYFGPGTRLTVL.

The chain links TRBV29-1 to TRBJ2-3; D gene ambiguous. The CDR3 has 13 residues. V shed 4 bases and J shed 7 bases, with 15 bases lying between them. Per germline, CDR1 SQVTM and CDR2 ANQGSEA. The chain's CDR3 is CSVGEMAKHTQYF. In DNA form, the CDR3 reads TGCAGCGTTGGGGAAATGGCTAAACATACGCAGTATTTT.

To note about this clonotype: Without the conserved terminal phenylalanine or tryptophan, this CDR3 likely stems from a read error. The chain recombines TRBV11-2 with TRBJ2-7; D ambiguous. Germline V lookup: CDR1 SGHAT, CDR2 FQNNGV. This CDR3 has 15 residues. DNA of the CDR3: TGTGCCGGCAGCTTCGGACGGCTTTACGCGCGCGAGCAGTACATC. Protein: CAGSFGRLYAREQYI.

Concerning this clonotype itself: The germline gene is not matched at one end of the junction; a read error may be the cause. CDR3 in amino acids: CASSSDRAQEIQYF. CDR3 in DNA: TGTGCCAGCAGCTCTGACAGAGCCCAAGAGATCCAGTACTTT. The chain couples TRBV12-3 or TRBV12-4 to TRBJ2-5, with D perhaps TRBD1 (5 bases). CDR3 length: 14 residues.

Regarding this clonotype: Relative to the germline gene, one junction end is altered; a read error may explain this. V and J are TRBV29-1 and TRBJ2-7, with 10 nucleotides matching TRBD2. CDR1 SQVTM and CDR2 ANQGSEA come from the germline V gene. CDR3 length: 14 amino acids. The CDR3 loop is CSAHGLAGDYEQYF. The CDR3 bases are TGCAGCGCCCATGGGCTAGCGGGAGATTACGAACAGTACTTC.

Regarding this clonotype: The missing conserved phenylalanine or tryptophan at the end of this CDR3 makes a read error likely. The chain combines TRBV10-3 with TRBJ2-5; 7 bases agree with TRBD1. This CDR3 contains 14 residues. Germline CDR1 ENHRY, CDR2 SYGVKD. As DNA, the CDR3 is TGTGCCATCAGTGCGACAGGGTTGGGAGAGATCCAGTACCTC. Translating gives CAISATGLGEIQYL.

On this clonotype itself: A read error may produce the germline difference seen at one junction end. V usage is TRBV10-3 and J usage is TRBJ2-6, with D maybe TRBD2 (6 bases). CDR3 length: 18 amino acids. In germline, CDR1 is ENHRY, CDR2 SYGVKD. The CDR3 DNA follows: TGTGCCATCAGTGAGTCGGTATTCAGGAGGGCTGGGGCCAACGCCCTGACTTTC. Its protein product is CAISESVFRRAGANALTF.

Concerning this clonotype itself: The CDR3 carries no conserved terminal phenylalanine or tryptophan, so it likely arises from a read error. The chain is built from TRBV6-1 and TRBJ1-5; tentative D call: TRBD1 (5 bases). The CDR3 has 12 residues. CDR1 and CDR2 from the germline V gene are MNHNS and SASEGT. CDR3 loop: CVGTIGNQPQHY. The CDR3 bases are TGTGTCGGGACCATTGGCAATCAGCCCCAGCATTAT.

A note on this clonotype: Without the conserved terminal phenylalanine or tryptophan, this CDR3 likely stems from a read error. The CDR3 sequence is CSVTAPLSYEQYL. CDR3 DNA: TGCAGCGTGACAGCCCCCCTCTCCTATGAGCAGTACCTC. The chain employs TRBV29-1 and TRBJ2-7; perhaps TRBD1 as D (5 bases). The CDR3 runs 13 residues. Germline V gene sequence: CDR1 SQVTM, CDR2 ANQGSEA.

This clonotype is medium-sized by share. The V and J genes are TRBV4-3 and TRBJ2-1; 15 nucleotides line up with TRBD2. Germline loops: CDR1 LGHNA, CDR2 YSLEER. V lost 6 bases to trimming and J lost 7 bases; unmatched junction nucleotides: 13. This CDR3 has 18 amino acids. CDR3 nucleotide sequence: TGCGCCAGCAGTCTGGATTGGACTAGCGGGAGGGCCTGGAATGAGCAGTTCTTC. Translated, it gives CASSLDWTSGRAWNEQFF.

The genes are TRBV11-2 and TRBJ2-3, with TRBD1 matching over 8 bases. The CDR3 extends over 16 amino acids. The ends lost 5 bases at V and 6 bases at J; junction bases unmatched: 13. Germline-derived CDR1 and CDR2 are SGHAT and FQNNGV. CDR3 region: CASSPCTGGDTDTQYF. The DNA of the CDR3 is TGTGCCAGCAGCCCGTGTACAGGGGGTGACACGGATACGCAGTATTTT. Combining the CDR3 with reference TRBV11-2 and TRBJ2-3 gives the whole variable domain EAGVAQSPRYKIIEKRQSVAFWCNPISGHATLYWYQQILGQGPKLLIQFQNNGVVDDSQLPKDRFSAERLKGVDSTLKIQPAKLEDSAVYLCASSPCTGGDTDTQYFGPGTRLTVL.